Listed below are T cell receptor beta chains from one sample, sequenced in a study of T cell responses to AZD1222 COVID-19 vaccine. The assay was immunoSEQ multiplex PCR, and TCRdb's table has in-frame clones only and misses some. The table records about 150,000 clones, roughly 94% of them present only once. Sequencing was performed on peripheral blood, taken on day 0 of AZD1222 vaccination. The source of these receptors is an adult in good health. Each CDR3 is given with its conserved first and last residue. The D gene is left open where the match is weak. Some rows mark clone size as missing; the rest say once, few, many or name a class of expanded clone.

J gene | V gene | clone size | D gene | CDR3 protein | CDR3 DNA
TRBJ2-1 | TRBV7-8 | . | . | CASSGKAWSSYNEQFF | TGTGCCAGCAGCGGAAAGGCCTGGAGCTCCTACAATGAGCAGTTCTTC
TRBJ1-3 | TRBV7-2 | . | . | CASSLAESGTIYF | TGTGCCAGCAGCTTAGCGGAGTCGGGGACCATATATTTT
TRBJ2-1 | TRBV7-2 | few | . | CASNHGVGDSYNEQFF | TGTGCCAGCAATCATGGGGTGGGTGACTCCTACAATGAGCAGTTCTTC
TRBJ1-2 | TRBV12-3/TRBV12-4 | . | TRBD1 | CASSQDREGYTF | TGTGCCAGCAGTCAGGACAGGGAAGGCTACACCTTC
TRBJ2-6 | TRBV4-2 | . | TRBD2 | CASSQGGSSGANVLTF | TGTGCCAGCAGCCAGGGCGGGAGCTCTGGGGCCAACGTCCTGACTTTC
TRBJ1-4 | TRBV28 | . | . | CASSPTNEKLFF | TGTGCCAGCAGTCCAACTAATGAAAAACTGTTTTTT
TRBJ1-4 | TRBV6-5 | once | TRBD1 | CASSTSGGAEKLFF | TGTGCCAGCAGTACCTCAGGGGGCGCCGAAAAACTGTTTTTT
TRBJ2-1 | TRBV5-4 | few | TRBD2 | CASSSPSSGRLQEQFF | TGTGCCAGCAGCTCCCCAAGCAGCGGGAGGCTGCAGGAGCAGTTCTTC
TRBJ2-3 | TRBV7-9 | . | . | CASSSSRQVLHTDTQYF | TGTGCCAGCAGCTCCTCCCGACAGGTCCTGCACACAGATACGCAGTATTTT
TRBJ1-2 | TRBV4-1 | . | . | CASSRVEGWDYGYTF | TGCGCCAGCAGCCGCGTTGAGGGTTGGGACTATGGCTACACCTTC
TRBJ1-1 | TRBV20-1 | . | . | CSASKGPNTEAFF | TGCAGTGCTAGTAAGGGACCGAACACTGAAGCTTTCTTT
TRBJ2-5 | TRBV18 | . | . | CASSPSGQREETQYF | TGTGCCAGCTCACCTTCCGGACAGAGGGAAGAGACCCAGTACTTC
TRBJ1-1 | TRBV21-1 | . | . | CASSRTLTGRKNTEAFF | TGTGCCAGCAGCAGAACACTCACGGGGCGGAAGAACACTGAAGCTTTCTTT
TRBJ1-2 | TRBV9 | once | . | CASSVDTEHYGYTF | TGTGCCAGCAGCGTAGATACAGAACACTATGGCTACACCTTC
TRBJ2-1 | TRBV9 | . | . | CASSVAGGISYNEQFF | TGTGCCAGCAGCGTGGCGGGCGGTATCTCCTACAATGAGCAGTTCTTC
TRBJ2-1 | TRBV9 | . | TRBD2 | CASSVVGIAGVSEQFF | TGTGCCAGCAGCGTAGTGGGAATAGCGGGAGTGTCTGAGCAGTTCTTC
TRBJ1-5 | TRBV7-2 | . | TRBD1 | CASSDASRRQGGNQPQHF | TGTGCCAGCAGCGACGCCTCCCGAAGACAGGGCGGGAATCAGCCCCAGCATTTT
TRBJ1-4 | TRBV6-5 | . | . | CASSLQHHEKLFF | TGTGCCAGCAGCTTACAACACCACGAAAAACTGTTTTTT
TRBJ1-4 | TRBV6-4 | . | TRBD1 | CASSDRDSEKLFF | TGTGCCAGCAGCGACAGGGATAGTGAAAAACTGTTTTTT
TRBJ1-5 | TRBV4-1 | . | . | CASSRQTNQPQHF | TGCGCCAGCAGCCGGCAGACCAATCAGCCCCAGCATTTT
TRBJ1-6 | TRBV28 | . | TRBD1 | CASSLWGDRGPGSSPLHF | TGTGCCAGCAGTTTATGGGGGGACAGGGGTCCGGGTAGTTCACCCCTCCACTTT
TRBJ2-1 | TRBV10-3 | . | TRBD2 | CAIRASGVTSYNEQFF | TGTGCCATAAGGGCTAGCGGGGTCACCTCCTACAATGAGCAGTTCTTC
TRBJ1-2 | TRBV24-1 | . | . | CATSAPWGGGNYGYTF | TGTGCCACCAGTGCCCCCTGGGGAGGGGGAAACTATGGCTACACCTTC
TRBJ1-1 | TRBV20-1 | . | . | CSAPDRREAFF | TGCAGTGCTCCCGACAGACGTGAAGCTTTCTTT
TRBJ2-2 | TRBV5-1 | . | . | CASSDGGPGELFF | TGCGCCAGCAGCGACGGGGGTCCCGGGGAGCTGTTTTTT
TRBJ1-2 | TRBV4-1 | . | TRBD1 | CASSQVTGVFYGYTF | TGCGCCAGCAGCCAAGTTACAGGGGTGTTCTATGGCTACACCTTC
TRBJ2-1 | TRBV2 | . | . | CASSAPFLEQFF | TGTGCCAGCAGTGCCCCCTTTCTTGAGCAGTTCTTC
TRBJ1-1 | TRBV19 | . | . | CASSEGLGTEAFF | TGTGCCAGTAGTGAGGGTTTGGGCACTGAAGCTTTCTTT
TRBJ1-2 | TRBV29-1 | . | . | CSVATGSVNYGYTF | TGCAGCGTTGCAACAGGGTCTGTGAACTATGGCTACACCTTC
TRBJ2-1 | TRBV24-1 | . | . | CATSPPSGGEQFF | TGTGCCACCTCCCCTCCCTCGGGGGGCGAGCAGTTCTTC
TRBJ1-1 | TRBV13 | . | . | CASSLGVAEAFF | TGTGCCAGCAGCCTAGGGGTTGCTGAAGCTTTCTTT
TRBJ2-5 | TRBV29-1 | once | . | CSVDIPPQSETQYF | TGCAGCGTTGATATACCGCCGCAGTCCGAGACCCAGTACTTC
TRBJ1-5 | TRBV5-6 | . | . | CASSLGAGNQPQHF | TGTGCCAGCAGCTTGGGGGCAGGAAATCAGCCCCAGCATTTT
TRBJ1-6 | TRBV6-2/TRBV6-3 | . | . | CASSKSRSPLHF | TGTGCCAGCAGCAAAAGTAGGTCACCCCTCCACTTT
TRBJ2-1 | TRBV7-2 | . | . | CASSPSGGRTYNEQFF | TGTGCCAGCAGCCCCTCCGGAGGCAGGACCTACAATGAGCAGTTCTTC
TRBJ1-5 | TRBV6-2/TRBV6-3 | . | TRBD1 | CASSSHRDRVRQPQHF | TGTGCCAGCAGTTCGCACCGGGACAGGGTTAGGCAGCCCCAGCATTTT
TRBJ2-3 | TRBV19 | . | . | CASSPGTYETDTQYF | TGTGCCAGTAGTCCCGGGACTTATGAGACAGATACGCAGTATTTT
TRBJ2-3 | TRBV7-9 | . | . | CASSRPLGGTDTQYF | TGTGCCAGCAGCCGACCCCTGGGGGGCACAGATACGCAGTATTTT
TRBJ2-1 | TRBV6-1 | . | . | CASSEPGTTNEQFF | TGTGCCAGCAGTGAACCCGGGACAACCAATGAGCAGTTCTTC
TRBJ2-1 | TRBV5-1 | . | . | CASSLGQSKNNEQFF | TGCGCCAGCAGCTTGGGCCAGAGTAAAAACAATGAGCAGTTCTTC
TRBJ2-1 | TRBV4-3 | . | TRBD2 | CASSYAGTSSEQFF | TGCGCCAGCAGCTACGCCGGGACTAGTAGTGAGCAGTTCTTC
TRBJ2-2 | TRBV5-4 | . | TRBD1 | CASRRQGAASTGELFF | TGTGCCAGCAGGAGACAGGGGGCTGCGAGCACCGGGGAGCTGTTTTTT
TRBJ1-2 | TRBV10-3 | . | TRBD1 | CAINPGQIYGYTF | TGTGCCATAAATCCGGGACAGATCTATGGCTACACCTTC
TRBJ1-1 | TRBV19 | . | TRBD1 | CASSKTGGWDTEAFF | TGTGCCAGTAGTAAGACAGGGGGCTGGGACACTGAAGCTTTCTTT
TRBJ1-3 | TRBV5-5 | . | . | CASSLGASGNTIYF | TGTGCCAGCAGCTTGGGAGCTTCTGGAAACACCATATATTTT
TRBJ2-2 | TRBV5-5 | . | TRBD1 | CASRRDRVNTGELFF | TGTGCCAGCAGGCGGGACAGGGTGAACACCGGGGAGCTGTTTTTT